This TCR beta chain was observed in a study of metastatic and nonmetastatic thyroid tumors. CDR1 is SGHVS and CDR2 is FQNEAQ in the germline V gene. V lost 5 bases and J 4 bases, leaving 18 bases between the germline ends. This CDR3 spans 16 amino acids. All patients reached thyroid surgery having received no treatment beforehand. MiXCR re-clonotyped the PCR reads for TCRdb. Of 25,000 to 35,000 clones detected, 10% to 12% appear once; the ten largest clones hold approximately 15%. In its sample, this clone was seen many times. The receptor comes from a female donor with papillary thyroid cancer or a benign thyroid nodule (not recorded which). Some clones in this sample may be carry-over from other donors' samples. The sample consisted of blood. The chain carries TRBV7-8 and TRBJ1-3; no firm D call. The DNA for the CDR3 is TGTGCCAGCAGCCTCGAGGGTGTGGATTCAGGAAACACCATATATTTT. It yields the protein CASSLEGVDSGNTIYF.